These 9 T cell receptor beta chains were all obtained from the same sample, sequenced in a study of T-cell reconstitution after alpha-beta-depleted transplantation in children. The library targeted TCRbeta and was prepared with unique molecular identifiers. TCRdb redid the calling of the PCR reads with MiXCR, one entry per CDR3 protein. Among 330,000 or so distinct CDR3 sequences listed, 9% to 12% were seen once. Sequenced material: PBMCs from the stem cell graft donor, taken from the stem cell graft. All receptors come from a human donor who donated a stem cell graft to a child with acute lymphoblastic leukemia.

Ten or more counts support this clonotype. The chain has TRBV2 and TRBJ2-1; 10 nucleotides align to TRBD1. Germline V gene sequence: CDR1 SNHLY, CDR2 FYNNEI. The trim removed 6 bases at V and 7 bases at J, leaving 12 bases unmatched. The CDR3 contains 16 residues. CDR3 in amino acids: CASRLLRDRGWNEQFF. The CDR3 DNA reads TGTGCCAGCAGGCTTTTGAGGGACAGGGGTTGGAATGAGCAGTTCTTC.

This chain connects TRBV4-1 to TRBJ1-1; D possibly corresponds to TRBD1 (6 bases). This CDR3 has 15 residues. The V gene's germline CDR1 is MGHRA and CDR2 YSYEKL. Deletions cut 1 base from V and 4 bases from J, with 13 bases between. The CDR3 DNA reads TGCGCCAGCAGCCAAGGGGGGGCCGACGCCACTGAAGCTTTCTTT. Translation: CASSQGGADATEAFF.

In this sample, this clonotype turned up a few times. The chain is built from TRBV27 and TRBJ1-3, with a possible D match to TRBD1 (5 bases). The length of the CDR3 is 18 residues. Looked up from germline, CDR1 is MNHEY and CDR2 is SMNVEV (reference sequence). V shed 0 bases and J shed 0 bases, with 15 bases lying between them. This CDR3 is CASSLSPAGPSSGNTIYF. For the CDR3, the DNA is TGTGCCAGCAGTTTATCCCCGGCAGGGCCTAGCTCTGGAAACACCATATATTTT.

At least ten counts were recorded for this clonotype. This chain joins TRBV29-1 and TRBJ2-3; D gene ambiguous. Between the trimmed V and J ends, which lost 6 bases and 3 bases, there was a span of 4 bases. Per germline, CDR1 SQVTM and CDR2 ANQGSEA. The length of the CDR3 is 10 residues. The CDR3 loop reads CSVWTDTQYF. CDR3 nucleotides: TGCAGCGTGTGGACAGATACGCAGTATTTT.

J is TRBJ2-7 and V is TRBV5-1; possibly TRBD1 or TRBD2 for D (5 bases each). The CDR3 contains 17 residues. V dropped 0 bases and J dropped 0 bases, with 16 bases sitting between them. The V gene's germline CDR1 is SGHRS and CDR2 YFSETQ. The chain's CDR3 is CASSLEVGTKISYEQYF. In nucleotides, the CDR3 is TGCGCCAGCAGCTTGGAAGTAGGGACCAAAATCTCCTACGAGCAGTACTTC.

This clonotype showed up just a few times. In DNA, the CDR3 is TGCAGTGCTGTCACAAGATTTCAGGGTCGGGAGAGTATAGGATCTCAGCCCCAGCATTTT. Protein product: CSAVTRFQGRESIGSQPQHF. This chain links TRBV20-1 with TRBJ1-5; maybe TRBD1 (5 bases). This CDR3 region has 20 residues. V was trimmed by 5 bases and J by 6 bases, leaving 35 bases between them. The germline V gene has CDR1 DFQATT and CDR2 SNEGSKA (reference sequence).

The chain joins TRBV12-3 or TRBV12-4 to TRBJ2-1; unclear D gene. There are 15 residues in the CDR3. V was pared by 2 bases and J by 8 bases, with 16 bases between. CDR3 nucleotide sequence: TGTGCCAGCAGTTTACAAGAGGCCCTGGGTCATGAGCAGTTCTTC. This translates into CASSLQEALGHEQFF.

This clonotype occurred a few times. The chain couples TRBV21-1 to TRBJ1-4. TRBV21-1 is recorded as a pseudogene. This CDR3 region has 16 residues. CDR3 amino acids: CASSKVEGPYREKLFF. The CDR3 DNA sequence: TGTGCCAGCAGCAAAGTTGAAGGCCCTTATCGGGAAAAACTGTTTTTT.

This rearrangement joins TRBV27 to TRBJ2-4, with D hard to call. The CDR3 runs to 13 residues. Germline V gives CDR1 MNHEY, CDR2 SMNVEV (reference sequence). Trimming took 5 bases from V and 0 from J, leaving 5 bases between them. Written as DNA, the CDR3 is TGTGCCAGCAGTGACGGAGCCAAAAACATTCAGTACTTC. It encodes CASSDGAKNIQYF.